This T cell receptor beta chain was recorded in a study of T cell changes during pregnancy in multiple sclerosis. With V trimmed by 7 bases and J by 0 bases, 6 bases remained unmatched. This CDR3 contains 14 residues. Germline assignment: CDR1 MDHEN and CDR2 SYDVKM. Profiling relied on immunoSEQ multiplex PCR, and the TCRdb table lists in-frame clones only, not all of them. The table lists tens of thousands of clones, 90% to 95% of them singletons. The rearrangement links TRBV28 to TRBJ2-7, with 7 bases aligning to TRBD1. This TCR was sampled from a female donor with multiple sclerosis, enrolled in a pregnancy study. The sample was CD4+ T cells from peripheral blood mononuclear cells, taken in the second trimester of pregnancy. As DNA, the CDR3 is TGTGCCAGCACATGGGGGACAGACTCCTACGAGCAGTACTTC. Encoded protein: CASTWGTDSYEQYF.